This T cell receptor (beta chain) originates from a study of blood T cell repertoires in COVID-19. Study-level information: Researchers got acute and convalescent COVID-19 samples from the United States, Italy and Spain. The analysed material was cDNA or gDNA that came from T cells, B-cell-depleted T cells, or PBMCs.

Germline values: CDR1 LNHDA, CDR2 SQIVND (reference sequence). Trimming shortened V by 8 bases and J by 5 bases, and 16 bases separated the two germline ends. The CDR3 contains 13 residues. Original analysis: Reference gene primer amplification yielded estimated nucleated cell counts. The repertoire was sequenced with immunoSEQ multiplex PCR; TCRdb's copy has only in-frame clones and lacks some. V, J and clone size were drawn from that table, and D and trimming were deduced from the DNA. This sample has under 300,000 clones; roughly 84% occur once, and the top ten carry about 1.4%. J is TRBJ2-7 and V is TRBV19; the D gene is possibly TRBD1 (6 bases). The receptor was isolated from a woman in her thirties or forties who had recovered from COVID-19. Specimen: peripheral blood. The CDR3 reads CASGRTVFHEQYF. CDR3 nucleotide sequence: TGTGCCAGTGGTAGGACAGTTTTTCACGAGCAGTACTTC.